This TCR beta chain was obtained from a study of blood T cell repertoires in COVID-19. This clone was seen only once. The authors' processing: The authors estimated nucleated cell counts from reference gene primer amplification. The repertoire was sequenced with immunoSEQ multiplex PCR; TCRdb's copy has only in-frame clones and lacks some. Clone size and V and J calls were adopted from that table, with D and trimming inferred from the DNA. The table includes some 150,000 clones, 80% to 90% detected once. This CDR3 is built from 19 residues. The germline gives CDR1 SGHRS, CDR2 YFSETQ. V trimming: 1 base; J trimming: 3 bases; junction bases outside the gene matches: 18.

This receptor was taken from a man aged 60-69 years with active or convalescent COVID-19. Sample: peripheral blood. This chain joins TRBV5-1 and TRBJ2-5; 7 bases fit TRBD2. CDR3 sequence reads: CASSLLLSWVGGKKETQYF. CDR3 bases: TGCGCCAGCAGCTTGTTGTTAAGTTGGGTCGGGGGGAAGAAAGAGACCCAGTACTTC.